This is a list of T cell receptor beta chains from one sample in a study of TIL therapy for anti-PD-1-resistant metastatic lung cancer. Measured with immunoSEQ multiplex PCR; TCRdb has only the in-frame clones, and not every one. Here the sample spans about 95,000 clones, just over 65% being singletons. The sequencing here drew on tumor tissue, taken at baseline. These receptors all come from a person between 25 and 79 years old with non-small cell lung cancer. CDR3s include the opening cysteine and the closing phenylalanine or tryptophan. The order of the fields is CDR3 length, V gene, CDR3 protein.

cdr3_length: 15
v_call: TRBV9
cdr3_aa: CASSPGAGRSYGYTF

cdr3_length: 14
v_call: TRBV19
cdr3_aa: CASSMNRGGTEAFF

cdr3_length: 15
v_call: TRBV5-1
cdr3_aa: CASSFGEGEGRVQYF

cdr3_length: 15
v_call: TRBV27
cdr3_aa: CASSSRGRDPYEQYF

cdr3_length: 15
v_call: TRBV15
cdr3_aa: CATSREPGITYEQYF

cdr3_length: 14
v_call: TRBV7-2
cdr3_aa: CASSTLRTGNEQYF

cdr3_length: 15
v_call: TRBV25-1
cdr3_aa: CASRSESSYNSPLHF

cdr3_length: 15
v_call: TRBV6-5
cdr3_aa: CASRRGGMDTGELFF

cdr3_length: 13
v_call: TRBV20-1
cdr3_aa: CSASLPGGYGYTF

cdr3_length: 14
v_call: TRBV2
cdr3_aa: CASSVPGGGYGYTF

cdr3_length: 17
v_call: TRBV9
cdr3_aa: CASSVVEVSGREGEQFF

cdr3_length: 15
v_call: TRBV27
cdr3_aa: CASSLSTASNQPQHF

cdr3_length: 16
v_call: TRBV5-1
cdr3_aa: CASSLAPGQGVYEQYF

cdr3_length: 16
v_call: TRBV4-3
cdr3_aa: CASSQDGTPPAGELFF

cdr3_length: 15
v_call: TRBV4-3
cdr3_aa: CASSQGLGWAGEQFF

cdr3_length: 12
v_call: TRBV6-6
cdr3_aa: CASSGGQDTQYF

cdr3_length: 14
v_call: TRBV6-2/TRBV6-3
cdr3_aa: CASSRGLTKNIQYF

cdr3_length: 17
v_call: TRBV11-3
cdr3_aa: CASSRGALAGDTGELFF

cdr3_length: 12
v_call: TRBV11-2
cdr3_aa: CASSLGVNEQFF

cdr3_length: 17
v_call: TRBV25-1
cdr3_aa: CASSEWTSGVSTDTQYF

cdr3_length: 14
v_call: TRBV18
cdr3_aa: CASSPIRDTDTQYF

cdr3_length: 11
v_call: TRBV6-6
cdr3_aa: CASTPGHEQYF

cdr3_length: 14
v_call: TRBV6-2/TRBV6-3
cdr3_aa: CASSYVLAPETQYF

cdr3_length: 14
v_call: TRBV28
cdr3_aa: CASSAQVIQETQYF

cdr3_length: 15
v_call: TRBV21-1
cdr3_aa: CASSKSDICNQPQHF

cdr3_length: 13
v_call: TRBV7-2
cdr3_aa: CASSLGPGNEQYF

cdr3_length: 15
v_call: TRBV19
cdr3_aa: CASSMLGTSSYEQYF

cdr3_length: 12
v_call: TRBV29-1
cdr3_aa: CSVVRLNTEAFF

cdr3_length: 13
v_call: TRBV6-5
cdr3_aa: CASSYEGHETQYF

cdr3_length: 16
v_call: TRBV21-1
cdr3_aa: CASSKAPIYSTDTQYF

cdr3_length: 16
v_call: TRBV7-2
cdr3_aa: CASSFDLILSGNTIYF

cdr3_length: 11
v_call: TRBV5-6
cdr3_aa: CASTGSYEQYF

cdr3_length: 17
v_call: TRBV9
cdr3_aa: CASSPHVLAGNADTQYF

cdr3_length: 12
v_call: TRBV7-3
cdr3_aa: CASSLQGAEQFF

cdr3_length: 15
v_call: TRBV5-4
cdr3_aa: CASSSRQGTYNEQFF

cdr3_length: 15
v_call: TRBV24-1
cdr3_aa: CATSDPVGGIYGYTF

cdr3_length: 14
v_call: TRBV9
cdr3_aa: CASSPPGPVYGYTF

cdr3_length: 11
v_call: TRBV7-9
cdr3_aa: CASSSPSLQFF

cdr3_length: 17
v_call: TRBV4-2
cdr3_aa: CASSQDINTGGNSPLHF

cdr3_length: 15
v_call: TRBV11-2
cdr3_aa: CASSFGLAGTGELFF

cdr3_length: 14
v_call: TRBV24-1
cdr3_aa: CATMRGDAYNEQFF

cdr3_length: 14
v_call: TRBV5-4
cdr3_aa: CASSSFASTDTQYF

cdr3_length: 17
v_call: TRBV3-1/TRBV3-2
cdr3_aa: CASSQVSGTGKRNEQFF

cdr3_length: 15
v_call: TRBV27
cdr3_aa: CASSRRDRELDEQFF

cdr3_length: 13
v_call: TRBV18
cdr3_aa: CASSQSSTDTQYF

cdr3_length: 15
v_call: TRBV4-3
cdr3_aa: CASSQGYQGPGEQYF

cdr3_length: 12
v_call: TRBV4-1
cdr3_aa: CASSYQGEKLFF

cdr3_length: 11
v_call: TRBV7-9
cdr3_aa: CASSLNSHPYF

cdr3_length: 14
v_call: TRBV7-9
cdr3_aa: CASSSLAGGPEQYF

cdr3_length: 12
v_call: TRBV13
cdr3_aa: CASSPGYNEQFF

cdr3_length: 12
v_call: TRBV28
cdr3_aa: CASSLEVYGYTF